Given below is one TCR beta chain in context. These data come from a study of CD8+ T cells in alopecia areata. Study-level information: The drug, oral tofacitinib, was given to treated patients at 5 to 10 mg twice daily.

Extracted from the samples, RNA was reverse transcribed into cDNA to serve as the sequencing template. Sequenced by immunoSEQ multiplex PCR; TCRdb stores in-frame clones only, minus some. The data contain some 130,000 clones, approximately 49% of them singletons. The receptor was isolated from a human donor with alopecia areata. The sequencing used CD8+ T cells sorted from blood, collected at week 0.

The CDR3 spells CASSQVGTGAHEQFF. The CDR3, as DNA: TGCGCCAGCAGCCAAGTTGGGACAGGGGCTCATGAGCAGTTCTTC. V is TRBV4-1 and J is TRBJ2-1; 10 bases agree with TRBD1. CDR1 and CDR2 (germline): MGHRA, YSYEKL. The length of the CDR3 is 15 residues. V was clipped by 1 base and J by 8 bases; unmatched bases: 5.